This record looks at one T cell receptor (beta chain) sequence and its context. This clone occurred a few times. This receptor's antigen is unknown. No clone much larger than this one lies a single base away; base qualities are absent. The sample is drawn from a study of cytomegalovirus exposure and HLA in healthy donors (dated by TCRdb to about 2017). For the study in its entirety: In an earlier analysis of 587 of the donors, under 300 Gb of sequence data and some 100 million unique TCR beta sequences from 150 million to 200 million T cells were reported. An early release covering around 630 HLA-typed donors comprised 250 to 350 gigabases of sequencing data and around 86 million unique TCR sequences. Of the roughly 400 genotyped donors, roughly 85% fell in the genetic ancestry cluster associated with self-reported Caucasian donors. The study was designed to test whether signatures of past pathogen exposure could be identified by cataloging public T cell receptors. The study profiled the T cell repertoires of 500 to 800 subjects by immunosequencing and related them to cytomegalovirus serostatus. Besides the first cohort of approximately 710 subjects, a separate validation cohort made up of over a hundred different subjects was used. High-throughput TCR immunosequencing, statistical association of individual TCRs with disease status, and machine learning were combined to predict cytomegalovirus infection status. In a later analysis, previously published TCR beta repertoires from fewer than 750 donors were re-analyzed and high-resolution HLA genotyping was added so that TCR occurrence patterns could be studied. Rather than drawing on any new phenotypic data, the later analysis identified candidate immune exposures from TCR beta sequences and the way those sequences occurred across donors. An earlier analysis of 500 to 650 of the donors applied high-throughput TCR beta sequencing to assess whether each TCR beta V gene segment acted as functional or pseudogenic. Donor age, sex, ethnicity and CMV serostatus were collected together with the repertoire data. A later genetic analysis took genome-wide SNP genotypes for about 55% of the roughly 670 donors and used that subset as a discovery cohort. All discovery cohort repertoires had been generated using a single sequencing platform. Both class I and class II loci were covered by HLA typing, at four-digit resolution. Typing coverage varied by locus: roughly 629-640 donors for A, B, C, DRB1 and DQB1; roughly 560 for DQA1; over 600 for DPA1; approximately 450 for DPB1. Four to six DR-DQ haplotypes were handled as single units for association and clustering because linkage in the cohort was strong. On average, roughly 240,000 unique TCR beta nucleotide sequences were sequenced per donor among about 400 genotyped donors of the cohort, with roughly 18% of those sequences being non-productive.

The library was produced with the immunoSEQ multiplex PCR assay. For the multiplex PCR, a mixture combining 60 forward primers for TCR Vbeta segments and 13 reverse primers for TCR Jbeta segments was used. Amplification of the CDR3 region of rearranged TCR beta genes was performed with a multiplex PCR assay on genomic DNA. The amplified TCR beta libraries were sequenced on the Illumina HiSeq System as 87-base-pair reads. Turning to the authors' computational methods: A later analysis counted approximately 84 million unique TCR beta chains across the 600 to 850 repertoires, and roughly 10 million of these chains were shared by at least two donors. Raw reads were error-corrected and collapsed into unique sequences with a nearest-neighbor algorithm that merged closely related sequences to remove PCR and sequencing errors. V, D and J gene segments were assigned by aligning CDR3 sequences to IMGT reference sequences. For a sequence to be retained, at least a six-nucleotide match to both a V gene segment and a J gene segment was required. Rearrangements were classified as productive when the CDR3 lacked stop codons and remained in frame with V and J, and all other rearrangements were classified as non-productive. Following IMGT convention, CDR3 was defined as the stretch from the second conserved V-encoded cysteine up to the conserved J-encoded phenylalanine. Sequences without an unambiguous match to a single V gene segment were excluded from the earlier analysis of 500 to 700 of the donors. In an earlier analysis of more than 500 of the donors, a V segment was called functional when productive rearrangements were above 56.7%, and segregating when the standard deviation between donors exceeded 5%. A statistical classification framework was built for diagnosing cytomegalovirus status from the catalog of TCR beta chain sequences. In a later analysis, TCR nucleotide sequences were compared against IMGT/GENE-DB human TR gene sequences so that V and J genes could be assigned. In a later analysis, CDR3 sequences and most-parsimonious VDJ recombination scenarios were assigned using the TCRdist pipeline. In a later analysis, each TCR beta chain was defined by its CDR3 amino acid sequence together with its V-gene family, and reads lacking a unique V-gene family were excluded. To address suspected cross-contamination and a sequencing artifact, a later analysis removed 550 to 750 highly shared, low-generation-probability nucleotide sequences. In a later analysis, a clonal expansion index for each public chain was calculated from normalized within-repertoire ranks of inferred template counts. A later analysis computed generation probabilities with a VDJ recombination model fitted to out-of-frame rearrangements, and checked the results against IGoR. Hypergeometric tests were used in a later analysis to score TCR-TCR, TCR-HLA and TCR-CMV co-occurrence, with a repertoire-size bias correction applied to the TCR pairs. To estimate false discovery rates, a later analysis permuted the HLA or CMV assignments 20 times. A later analysis grouped co-occurring TCRs with DBSCAN, adding TCRdist sequence similarity when clustering within HLA-allele-positive subsets. For co-occurrence clustering, repertoires with fewer than 30,000 or more than 120,000 public chains were excluded, along with roughly 5 repertoires with anomalous nucleotide sharing. TCRdb obtained this table from immuneACCESS and retained in-frame rearrangements with V and J assigned. These tables miss some clones; where compared with another copy, unresolved V genes account for less than half of the shortfall, and the remainder is unexplained. V and J calls and clone size are as listed in that table; D and trimming were resolved from the DNA. The sample data list approximately 86,000 clones, and about 85% of these were observed just once. Of the sample, 6% to 7.5% is held by the ten largest clones.

The junction shows trimming of 3 bases on V and 7 bases on J, and the gene matches do not reach 10 bases of it. The germline V gene gives CDR1 as SGHRS and CDR2 as YFSETQ. From the cysteine through the phenylalanine, the CDR3 covers 15 amino acids. Left in the record is the CDR3 DNA by itself, 45 bases read in frame from the first base. In total, around 600 healthy bone marrow donors made up the cohort. At the time of sampling, all cohort members were nominally healthy, though unrecorded immune exposures were likely present. The donor tested CMV seropositive, placing the donor among the 310 or so seropositive members of the cohort. Each donor provided a peripheral blood sample, and peripheral blood mononuclear cells were used for TCR beta sequencing. The Qiagen DNeasy Blood Extraction Kit was used to extract genomic DNA from the blood cell samples. What the research found in general, with its limitations: In this cohort, only TCR beta chains were sequenced, and detectable features were limited by the absence of alpha or paired-chain data. According to a later genetic analysis, donors in an Asian-associated ancestry cluster had fewer N-insertions in productive TCRs than the approximately 630-donor mean. A few of the identified cytomegalovirus-associated TCR beta chains were confirmed in vitro to be specific for cytomegalovirus antigens. According to a later analysis, most CMV-associated TCR beta chains appeared to be HLA-restricted, and the HLA associations seemed to be driven largely by CMV exposure. In a later analysis, HLA-associated TCR beta chains showed more clonal expansion and lower generation probabilities than non-associated chains that were equally common. Correlated functional status among segregating V segments might be attributable to linkage disequilibrium, but an unknown experimental factor could not be ruled out. Because the 87-base-pair reads could not distinguish some IMGT-functional V segments, including TRBV6-2 and TRBV6-3, those segments were excluded. For the cohort, immune exposure information was limited to CMV serostatus. Seventeen rarely observed V segments, including chromosome 9 orphons, were excluded from the earlier analysis of approximately 500 of the donors because counts were too low. The sequencing pipeline was judged likely to have produced a cluster of highly shared sequence variants as a technical artifact. In an earlier analysis of roughly 500 of the donors, most TCR beta V segments appeared in productive rearrangements about 90% or about 30% of the time, broadly matching IMGT annotations. It was suggested by the authors that the approach could potentially be generalized to other disease states and immunological phenotypes. In a later analysis, the rate of TCR association differed among HLA loci, with DRB1 alleles having the most associated TCRs and HLA-C alleles having the fewest. At a false discovery rate of 0.05, a later analysis linked around 15,000 TCR beta sequences to specific HLA alleles. The study gave a list of more than 150 TCR beta chains associated with cytomegalovirus. An association between a missense DCLRE1C variant and V-gene and J-gene trimming of TCR beta chains was found in a later genetic analysis and replicated in an independent cohort. The classifier was reported to diagnose cytomegalovirus status with high specificity and sensitivity in both the original cohort and the validation cohort. A further reported finding was that TCR beta sequences accurately predicted the HLA-A and HLA-B alleles for most subjects in the first cohort. Most TCR sequences were observed very rarely across donors, whereas some public TCRs were present in many individuals. A later analysis reported that several top co-occurrence clusters appeared linked to parvovirus B19, influenza, CMV and Epstein-Barr virus. Because HLA typing was unavailable for some donors at each locus, only the typed subset was used in association tests. When HLA alleles, especially DR and DQ, strongly co-occurred, attributing TCR associations to individual alleles was difficult. Roughly uniform sequencing depth across donors was assumed in presence/absence analyses, although this assumption may not hold.

Sequenced: PBMCs. This sequence uses TRBV5-1 and TRBJ2-1, with 7 middle bases fitting TRBD1. The receptor's source is a man aged 40-55 years in good health and CMV-seropositive. The DNA sequence is as follows: TGCGCCAGCAGCTCCGGACAGGTCCTCGGGAATGAGCAGTTCTTC. Its amino acids are CASSSGQVLGNEQFF.